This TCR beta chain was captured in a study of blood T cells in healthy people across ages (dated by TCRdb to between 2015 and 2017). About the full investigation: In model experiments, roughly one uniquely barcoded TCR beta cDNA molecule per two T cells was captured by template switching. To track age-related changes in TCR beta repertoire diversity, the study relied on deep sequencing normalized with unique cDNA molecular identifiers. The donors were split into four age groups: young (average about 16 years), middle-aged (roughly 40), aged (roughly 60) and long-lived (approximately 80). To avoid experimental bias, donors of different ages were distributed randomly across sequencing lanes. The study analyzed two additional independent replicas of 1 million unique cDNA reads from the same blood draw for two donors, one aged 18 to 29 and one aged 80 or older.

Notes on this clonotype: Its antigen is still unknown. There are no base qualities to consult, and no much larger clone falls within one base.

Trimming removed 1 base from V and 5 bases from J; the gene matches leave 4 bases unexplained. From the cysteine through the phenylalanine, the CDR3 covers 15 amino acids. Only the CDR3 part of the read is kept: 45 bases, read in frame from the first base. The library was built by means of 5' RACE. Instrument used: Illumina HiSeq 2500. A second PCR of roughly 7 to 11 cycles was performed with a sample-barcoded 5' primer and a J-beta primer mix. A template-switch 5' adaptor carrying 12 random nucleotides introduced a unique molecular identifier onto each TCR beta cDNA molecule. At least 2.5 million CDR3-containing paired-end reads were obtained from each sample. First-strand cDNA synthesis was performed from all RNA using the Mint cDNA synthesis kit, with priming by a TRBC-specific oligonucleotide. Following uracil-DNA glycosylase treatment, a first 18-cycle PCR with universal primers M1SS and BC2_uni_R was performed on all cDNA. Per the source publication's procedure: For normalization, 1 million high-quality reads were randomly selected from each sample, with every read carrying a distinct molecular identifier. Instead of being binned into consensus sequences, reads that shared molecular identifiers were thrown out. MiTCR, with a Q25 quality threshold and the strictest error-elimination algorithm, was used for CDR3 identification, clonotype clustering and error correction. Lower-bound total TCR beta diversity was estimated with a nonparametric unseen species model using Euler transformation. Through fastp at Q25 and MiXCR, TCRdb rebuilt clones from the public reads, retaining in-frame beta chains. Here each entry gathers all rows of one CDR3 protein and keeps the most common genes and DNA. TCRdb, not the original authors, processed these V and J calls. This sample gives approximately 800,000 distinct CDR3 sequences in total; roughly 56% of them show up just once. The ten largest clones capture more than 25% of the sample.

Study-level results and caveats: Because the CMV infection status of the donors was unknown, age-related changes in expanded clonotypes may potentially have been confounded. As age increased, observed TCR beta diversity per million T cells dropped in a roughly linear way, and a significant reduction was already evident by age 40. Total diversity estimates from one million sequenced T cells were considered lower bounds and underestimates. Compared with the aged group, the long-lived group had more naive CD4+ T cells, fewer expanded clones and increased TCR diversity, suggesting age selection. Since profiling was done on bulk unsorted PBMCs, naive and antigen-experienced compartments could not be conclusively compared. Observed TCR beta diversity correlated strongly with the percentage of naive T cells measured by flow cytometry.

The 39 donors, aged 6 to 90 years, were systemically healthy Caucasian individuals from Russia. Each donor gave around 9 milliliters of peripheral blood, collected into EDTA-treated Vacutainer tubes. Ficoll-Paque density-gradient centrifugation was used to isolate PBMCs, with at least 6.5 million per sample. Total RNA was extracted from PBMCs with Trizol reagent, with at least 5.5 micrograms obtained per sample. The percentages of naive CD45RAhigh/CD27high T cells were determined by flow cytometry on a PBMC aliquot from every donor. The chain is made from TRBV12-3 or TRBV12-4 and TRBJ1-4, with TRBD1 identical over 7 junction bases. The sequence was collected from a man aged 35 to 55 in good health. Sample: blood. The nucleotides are TGTGCCAGCAGTTTAGGGGCAGGGGGAAATGAAAAACTGTTTTTT. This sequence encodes CASSLGAGGNEKLFF.